This TCR beta chain was retrieved from a study of liver allograft versus peripheral blood T cells. Study background: Transplanted-liver and recipient peripheral blood T cell receptor repertoires were compared. Study-wide findings and caveats: A difference was reportedly observed between T cell receptor repertoires inside liver allografts and those in peripheral blood.

This clonotype was recorded a few times. Its antigen is not known. TCRdb re-called the reads with MiXCR, one entry per CDR3 protein. The sample has 14,000 or so distinct CDR3 sequences; more than 20% are singletons. This clonotype was sampled from a human patient who had a liver transplant. T cells may partly derive from the graft donor.

The CDR3 bases are TGTGCCAGCAGCCGGGGGGCGGAACTAGTTACGCAGTATTTT. Residues: CASSRGAELVTQYF. This rearrangement joins TRBV11-2 to TRBJ2-3; possible D gene TRBD2, 7 bases. The CDR3 consists of 14 residues. CDR1 is SGHAT and CDR2 is FQNNGV in the germline V gene. V lost 5 bases and J 8 bases, leaving 17 bases between the germline ends.